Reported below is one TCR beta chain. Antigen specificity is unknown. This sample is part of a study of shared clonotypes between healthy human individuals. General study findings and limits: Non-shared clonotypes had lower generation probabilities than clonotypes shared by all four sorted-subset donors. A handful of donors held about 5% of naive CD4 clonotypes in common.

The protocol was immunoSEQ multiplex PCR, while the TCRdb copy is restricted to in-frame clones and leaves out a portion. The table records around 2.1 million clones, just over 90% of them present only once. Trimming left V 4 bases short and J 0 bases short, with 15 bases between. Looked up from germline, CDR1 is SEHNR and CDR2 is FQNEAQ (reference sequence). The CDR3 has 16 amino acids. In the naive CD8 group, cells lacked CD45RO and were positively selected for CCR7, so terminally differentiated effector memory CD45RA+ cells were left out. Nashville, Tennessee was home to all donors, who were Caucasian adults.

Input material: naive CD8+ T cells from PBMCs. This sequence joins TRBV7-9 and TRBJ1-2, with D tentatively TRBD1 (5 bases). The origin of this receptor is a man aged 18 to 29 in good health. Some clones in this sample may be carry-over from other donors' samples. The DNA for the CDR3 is TGTGCCAGCAGCTACGGGGCATCCGGAACTAACTATGGCTACACCTTC. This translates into CASSYGASGTNYGYTF. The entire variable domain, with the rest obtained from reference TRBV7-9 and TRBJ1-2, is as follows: DTGVSQNPRHKITKRGQNVTFRCDPISEHNRLYWYRQTLGQGPEFLTYFQNEAQLEKSRLLSDRFSAERPKGSFSTLEIQRTEQGDSAMYLCASSYGASGTNYGYTFGSGTRLTVV.